The clone carrying this TCR beta chain appeared a few times. This entry comes from a study of blood T cells in healthy people across ages. From germline, CDR1 is SGHRS and CDR2 YFSETQ. The CDR3 contains 16 residues. The V gene lost 0 bases and the J gene lost 0 bases, with 10 bases spanning the gap. With a J-beta primer mix and a sample-barcoded 5' primer, a second PCR ran 7 to 11 cycles. TCRdb analysed the 5' RACE reads with MiXCR anew, one entry per CDR3 protein. Altogether 600,000 to 800,000 distinct CDR3 sequences are present, about 21% being singletons, with the ten largest covering 3.5% to 4%. The source is a man between 65 and 80 years old in good health. The sample comprised blood. J is TRBJ2-4 and V is TRBV5-1; D uncertain. The CDR3 nucleotides are TGCGCCAGCAGCTTGGTGCAGGACCTAGCCAAAAACATTCAGTACTTC. Its translation is CASSLVQDLAKNIQYF.